The 8 T cell receptor beta chains listed next were all sequenced from one sample in a study of early T cells in non-severe SARS-CoV-2 infection. A single record per CDR3 protein comes from TCRdb applying MiXCR to the 5' RACE reads. The sample has tens of thousands of distinct CDR3 sequences; more than 5% are singletons. Sequenced input: whole blood. The source of these receptors is an adult who was a healthcare worker with PCR-confirmed SARS-CoV-2 infection or an uninfected control (not recorded which).

This clonotype has just a few counts. This chain links TRBV15 with TRBJ1-2, with TRBD1 matching 7 bases. CDR1 LNHNV and CDR2 YYDKDF come from the germline V gene (reference sequence). The CDR3 extends over 15 amino acids. After removal of 5 bases from V and 4 bases from J, the junction contained 10 bases not matched to a gene. The CDR3 DNA follows: TGTGCCACCAGCGAAGAAAGGGACAGTCCCTATGGCTACACCTTC. This codes for CATSEERDSPYGYTF.

This clonotype was seen repeatedly, ten times or more. V gene TRBV12-3 or TRBV12-4 combines with J gene TRBJ1-3; 7 nucleotides align to TRBD1. The trim removed 5 bases at V and 8 bases at J, leaving 9 bases unmatched. The CDR3 is made up of 14 amino acids. The CDR3 loop is CASSLTGSRDTIYF. The CDR3 DNA is TGTGCCAGCAGTCTGACAGGGAGTAGAGACACCATATATTTT.

This clonotype was counted ten times or more. The J gene is TRBJ2-7, the V gene TRBV4-3; D unresolved. The V and J ends lost 0 bases and 1 base respectively, with 10 bases between them. The CDR3 length is 15 residues. The germline V gene has CDR1 LGHNA and CDR2 YSLEER. CDR3 coding DNA: TGCGCCAGCAGCCAAGAGGAAATGGGATCCTACGAGCAGTACTTC. This sequence encodes CASSQEEMGSYEQYF.

Turning to this clonotype: A much larger clone lies a single base off, so this may be a read error. V and J are TRBV6-5 and TRBJ2-2; D remains ambiguous. This CDR3 spans 14 amino acids. Deletions cut 6 bases from V and 8 bases from J, with 16 bases between. Germline V gives CDR1 MNHEY, CDR2 SVGAGI. Here the CDR3 DNA reads TGTGCCAGCAGCCGGGCGATATCGTCGGGGGAGCTGTTTTTT. Its translation is CASSRAISSGELFF.

This clonotype was seen at least ten times. The V and J genes are TRBV7-9 and TRBJ2-7; 9 nucleotides agree with TRBD1. Germline trimming cut 3 bases from V and 1 base from J; bases unmatched to any gene: 1. CDR1 is SEHNR, CDR2 FQNEAQ, per germline (reference sequence). The CDR3 has 14 residues. The CDR3 nucleotides read TGTGCCAGCAGCTTTGGGACAGGGTCCTACGAGCAGTACTTC. Protein product: CASSFGTGSYEQYF.

In this sample, this clonotype turned up many times. The J gene is TRBJ2-2, the V gene TRBV27, with 9 bases aligning to TRBD2. V shed 5 bases and J 2 bases; nucleotides not matched to a gene: 6. The CDR3 is 16 residues long. Per germline, CDR1 MNHEY and CDR2 SMNVEV (reference sequence). CDR3 residues: CASSAASGANTGELFF. CDR3 bases: TGTGCCAGCAGTGCCGCTAGCGGGGCCAACACCGGGGAGCTGTTTTTT.

The table lists this clonotype with a few counts. The CDR3 nucleotides are TGTGCCAGCAGTTACGCGGGACAAGCGAAGACCCAGTACTTC. Residues: CASSYAGQAKTQYF. This rearrangement joins TRBV6-5 to TRBJ2-5; D may match TRBD1 or TRBD2 (6 bases each). The length of the CDR3 is 14 residues. Per the germline V gene, CDR1 is MNHEY and CDR2 is SVGAGI. The V gene lost 2 bases and the J gene lost 6 bases, with 13 bases spanning the gap.

The chain links TRBV7-9 to TRBJ2-7; D may be TRBD1 (5 bases). V gave up 5 bases and J gave up 6 bases, with 14 bases separating them. Germline loops: CDR1 SEHNR, CDR2 FQNEAQ (reference sequence). The CDR3 extends over 13 amino acids. This CDR3 is CASSHDSRPEQYF. Written as DNA, the CDR3 is TGTGCCAGCAGCCATGACAGTCGACCCGAGCAGTACTTC.